This T cell receptor (beta chain) was recovered during a study of blood T cell repertoires in COVID-19. In the study overall: Samples taken during acute and convalescent COVID-19 were collected in the United States, Italy and Spain. T cells, B-cell-depleted T cells, or PBMCs provided the cDNA or gDNA that served as material.

Original analysis: Estimation of nucleated cell counts relied on the amplification of reference gene primers. Assay: immunoSEQ multiplex PCR; the TCRdb copy retains only in-frame clones and omits some. That table furnishes V, J and clone size, whereas the DNA furnished D and trimming. The sample has approximately 200,000 clones, over 75% seen once. The CDR3 covers 16 residues. V was clipped by 3 bases and J by 1 base; unmatched bases: 8. The V gene's germline CDR1 is DFQATT and CDR2 SNEGSKA (reference sequence). The table lists this clone with a few counts. Input material: peripheral blood. The receptor was derived from a woman in her 50s with acute or convalescent COVID-19. The rearrangement uses TRBV20-1 and TRBJ1-5; TRBD1 matches at 8 bases. In DNA form, the CDR3 reads TGCAGTGCTAGTTTAACCCCAGGGGGCAGCAATCAGCCCCAGCATTTT. Amino acids: CSASLTPGGSNQPQHF.